This T cell receptor beta chain appears in the sequencing data of a study of T cell responses to AZD1222 COVID-19 vaccine. CDR3 length equals 15 residues. V was cut by 5 bases and J by 1 base, with 13 bases left in between. Per germline, CDR1 PRHDT and CDR2 FYEKMQ (reference sequence). Clones were read by immunoSEQ multiplex PCR, and TCRdb kept only the in-frame ones, dropping some. The sample yields some 140,000 clones, approximately 91% seen once. This receptor was identified in an adult in good health. The rearrangement uses TRBV13 and TRBJ2-3; D might be TRBD1 (5 bases). The sequenced sample was peripheral blood, obtained on day 0 of AZD1222 vaccination. Here the CDR3 reads CASSPRGRGTDTQYF. The CDR3 region has the DNA TGTGCCAGCAGCCCAAGGGGCAGGGGCACAGATACGCAGTATTTT.